This T cell receptor beta chain was sequenced for a study of vaccination effects on CD4 cells after COVID-19. Trimming shortened V by 2 bases and J by 0 bases, and 11 bases separated the two germline ends. In germline, CDR1 is SGHRS, CDR2 YFSETQ. The CDR3 totals 15 residues. Clones were sequenced by immunoSEQ multiplex PCR, and TCRdb holds only the in-frame ones, with some missing. The sample holds 45,000 to 75,000 clones, 60% to 85% seen once. It was after nine to eleven days of culture that CD4+ T cells were isolated. This clone showed up just once. What it binds is unknown. The TCR originated in a human donor who received a COVID-19 vaccine. Source: CD4+ T cells from PBMCs cultured without peptide, taken before COVID-19 vaccination. The chain links TRBV5-1 to TRBJ1-1; tentative D call: TRBD1 (5 bases). The CDR3 spells CASSFGGGLNTEAFF. CDR3 in DNA: TGCGCCAGCAGCTTCGGTGGGGGTTTGAACACTGAAGCTTTCTTT.